What follows is one T cell receptor beta chain and its context. Its antigen is currently unknown. This CDR3 contains 22 residues. With V trimmed by 2 bases and J by 3 bases, 20 bases remained unmatched. Germline V gives CDR1 SGHRS, CDR2 YFSETQ. The data derive from a study of graft-versus-host responses after intestinal transplantation. On the study more broadly: Grafts were multivisceral, liver-intestinal, or isolated intestinal. Every transplant recipient was induced with anti-thymocyte globulin, then maintained on tacrolimus and steroids for 2 to 4 years. Whole-study findings and limits: Recipient bone marrow held GvH clones, some seen earlier in ileum or blood. The presence of high graft-versus-host to host-versus-graft clonal ratios in allografts characterized patients with graft-donor T cell macrochimerism.

Clones were sequenced by immunoSEQ multiplex PCR, and TCRdb holds only the in-frame ones, with some missing. The sample includes just under 50,000 clones, 65% to 85% of them seen just once. V and J are TRBV5-1 and TRBJ2-1; TRBD2 agrees at 13 bases. The clonotype comes from a human donor who was the organ donor for an intestinal transplant. This sample comprised unstimulated CD4+ T cells sorted from spleen or lymph node cells, obtained before transplant. The CDR3 loop reads CASSLRVQGLAGALPGYNEQFF. CDR3 in DNA: TGCGCCAGCAGCTTAAGGGTTCAAGGACTAGCGGGAGCTTTACCCGGCTACAATGAGCAGTTCTTC.